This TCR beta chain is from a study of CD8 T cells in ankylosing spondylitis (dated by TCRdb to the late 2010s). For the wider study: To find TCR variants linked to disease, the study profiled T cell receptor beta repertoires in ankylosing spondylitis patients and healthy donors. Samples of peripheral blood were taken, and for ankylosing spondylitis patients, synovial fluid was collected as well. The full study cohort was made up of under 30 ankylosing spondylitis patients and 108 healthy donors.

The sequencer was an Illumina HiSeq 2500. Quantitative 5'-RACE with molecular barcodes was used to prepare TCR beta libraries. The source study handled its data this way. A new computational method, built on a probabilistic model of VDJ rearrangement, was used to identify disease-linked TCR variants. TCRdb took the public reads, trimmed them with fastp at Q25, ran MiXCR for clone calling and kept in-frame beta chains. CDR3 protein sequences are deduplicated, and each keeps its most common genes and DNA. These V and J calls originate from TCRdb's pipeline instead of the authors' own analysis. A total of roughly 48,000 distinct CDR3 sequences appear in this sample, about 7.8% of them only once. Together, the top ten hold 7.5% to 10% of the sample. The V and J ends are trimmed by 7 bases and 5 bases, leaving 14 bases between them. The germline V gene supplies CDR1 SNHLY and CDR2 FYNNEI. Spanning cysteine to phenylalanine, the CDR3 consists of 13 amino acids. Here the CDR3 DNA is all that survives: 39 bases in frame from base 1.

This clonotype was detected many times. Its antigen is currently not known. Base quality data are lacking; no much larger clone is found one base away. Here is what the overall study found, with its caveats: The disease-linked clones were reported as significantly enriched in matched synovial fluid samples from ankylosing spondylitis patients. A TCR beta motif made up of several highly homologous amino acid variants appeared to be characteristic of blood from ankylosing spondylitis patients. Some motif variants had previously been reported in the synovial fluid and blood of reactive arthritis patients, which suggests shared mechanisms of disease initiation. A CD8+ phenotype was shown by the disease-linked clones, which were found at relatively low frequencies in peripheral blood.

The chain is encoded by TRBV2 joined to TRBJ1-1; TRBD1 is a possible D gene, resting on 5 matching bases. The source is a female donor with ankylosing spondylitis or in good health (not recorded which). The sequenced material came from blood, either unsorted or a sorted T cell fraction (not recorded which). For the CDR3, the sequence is CASTLEEGTEAFF. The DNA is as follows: TGTGCCAGCACCTTAGAAGAGGGGACTGAAGCTTTCTTT.